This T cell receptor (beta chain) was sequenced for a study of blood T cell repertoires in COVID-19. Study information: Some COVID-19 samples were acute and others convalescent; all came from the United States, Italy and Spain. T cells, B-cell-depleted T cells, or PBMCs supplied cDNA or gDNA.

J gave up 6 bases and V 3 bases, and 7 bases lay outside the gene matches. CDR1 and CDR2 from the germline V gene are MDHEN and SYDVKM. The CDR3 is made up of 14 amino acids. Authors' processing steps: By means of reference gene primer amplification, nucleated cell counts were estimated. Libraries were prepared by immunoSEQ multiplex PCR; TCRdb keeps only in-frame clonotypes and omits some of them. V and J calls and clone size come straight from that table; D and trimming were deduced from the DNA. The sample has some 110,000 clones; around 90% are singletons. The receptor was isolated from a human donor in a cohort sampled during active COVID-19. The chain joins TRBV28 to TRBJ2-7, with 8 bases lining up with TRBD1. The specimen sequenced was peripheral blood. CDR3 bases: TGTGCCAGCAGTTTGTCCCAGGGGGCGGGCGAGCAGTACTTC. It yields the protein CASSLSQGAGEQYF.